A single sample is the source of the 20 T cell receptor beta chains below, sequenced in a study of T cell repertoires in cytomegalovirus infection. One entry per CDR3 protein results from TCRdb running MiXCR on the reads. This repertoire shows around 210,000 distinct CDR3 sequences, roughly 6.5% found once; its top ten account for roughly 6%. Material: PBMCs. Receptors were obtained from a human donor in good health (CMV status not recorded). Some clones in this sample may be carry-over from other donors' samples.

This clonotype was counted at least ten times. The chain has TRBV4-1 and TRBJ1-5; D not certain. Germline CDR1 is MGHRA and CDR2 is YSYEKL. CDR3 length: 15 residues. With 1 base removed from V and 0 bases from J, the gap between germline ends came to 7 bases. DNA of the CDR3: TGCGCCAGCAGCCAAGGGCCCGGTAGCAATCAGCCCCAGCATTTT. It is translated as CASSQGPGSNQPQHF.

The chain combines TRBV6-2 or TRBV6-3 with TRBJ2-2; 8 bases are a match to TRBD1. V lost 5 bases and J lost 3; bases outside the gene matches: 8. Per germline, CDR1 MNHEY and CDR2 SVGEGT. The CDR3 contains 16 residues. The CDR3 nucleotides are TGTGCCAGCAGTCCCAGGGGGCACGGTGACACCGGGGAGCTGTTTTTT. This codes for CASSPRGHGDTGELFF.

The rearrangement uses TRBV7-3 and TRBJ2-1, with D uncertain. Looked up from germline, CDR1 is SGHTA and CDR2 is FQGTGA. Trimming took 6 bases from V and 4 from J, leaving 10 bases between them. CDR3 length equals 13 residues. This chain's CDR3 is CASSQRFYNEQFF. CDR3 in DNA: TGTGCCAGCAGTCAACGATTTTACAATGAGCAGTTCTTC.

This clonotype was recorded a few times. The chain is built from TRBV6-6 and TRBJ2-1; D is uncertain. The CDR3 totals 13 residues. Germline values: CDR1 MNHNY, CDR2 SVGAGI (reference sequence). Trimming pared 2 bases from V and 5 bases from J, leaving 7 bases between. The CDR3, as DNA: TGTGCCAGCAGTTACGGAAGGAACAATGAGCAGTTCTTC. Translated: CASSYGRNNEQFF.

This clonotype came up many times. The chain links TRBV19 to TRBJ1-5, with 8 bases identical to TRBD1. CDR3 length: 15 residues. The V gene's germline CDR1 is LNHDA and CDR2 SQIVND (reference sequence). The trim removed 4 bases at V and 5 bases at J, leaving 7 bases unmatched. Here the CDR3 reads CASSTGQASYQPQHF. CDR3 DNA: TGTGCCAGTAGTACGGGACAGGCGTCCTATCAGCCCCAGCATTTT.

Ten or more counts support this clonotype. The chain has TRBV6-2 or TRBV6-3 and TRBJ1-1; D is uncertain. V lost 6 bases to trimming and J lost 9 bases, with 20 bases between them. The germline CDR1 and CDR2 sequences are MNHEY and SVGEGT. The CDR3 extends over 14 amino acids. The CDR3 sequence is CASSYGPATAKAFF. The CDR3 region has the DNA TGTGCCAGCAGCTACGGGCCAGCCACGGCTAAAGCTTTCTTT.

This clonotype was recorded at least ten times. This chain joins TRBV4-1 and TRBJ2-7; D possibly corresponds to TRBD1 (6 bases). V lost 4 bases and J lost 3, with 16 bases in between. In germline, CDR1 is MGHRA, CDR2 YSYEKL. CDR3 length: 15 amino acids. CDR3: CASSPPQDRNYEQYF. The CDR3 coding sequence is TGCGCCAGCAGCCCCCCGCAAGACAGGAACTACGAGCAGTACTTC.

This clonotype has ten or more counts. The rearrangement joins TRBV7-8 to TRBJ2-3; D not resolved. CDR1 is SGHVS and CDR2 is FQNEAQ in the germline V gene. The CDR3 has 14 residues. Between the trimmed V and J ends, which lost 6 bases and 0 bases, there was a span of 10 bases. CDR3 loop: CASRERASTDTQYF. In nucleotides, the CDR3 is TGTGCCAGCAGGGAGAGAGCTAGCACAGATACGCAGTATTTT.

This clonotype was seen ten or more times. This chain connects TRBV7-8 to TRBJ2-3; no definite D call. The germline V gene encodes CDR1 SGHVS and CDR2 FQNEAQ. Trimming cost V 3 bases and J 5 bases, with 6 bases left between them. This CDR3 is built from 12 residues. CDR3 DNA: TGTGCCAGCAGCTTTATTGGAGATACGCAGTATTTT. Protein sequence: CASSFIGDTQYF.

This clonotype was counted ten times or more. J is TRBJ2-3 and V is TRBV4-2; a weak D match, TRBD2 (6 bases). V was trimmed by 0 bases and J by 2 bases, leaving 15 bases between them. The germline V gene has CDR1 LGHNA and CDR2 YNFKEQ. The CDR3 has 17 amino acids. The CDR3 loop is CASSQEANRGSTDTQYF. CDR3 nucleotides: TGTGCCAGCAGCCAAGAAGCTAACCGGGGGTCCACAGATACGCAGTATTTT.

This clonotype was counted many times. This chain links TRBV12-3 or TRBV12-4 with TRBJ2-5; D gene uncertain. This CDR3 comprises 13 residues. The germline V and J ends were trimmed by 4 bases and 2 bases, with 8 bases remaining between them. CDR3 sequence reads: CASSSGSQETQYF. CDR3 nucleotide sequence: TGTGCCAGCAGTTCAGGTTCACAAGAGACCCAGTACTTC.

This clonotype came up many times. V and J are TRBV6-2 or TRBV6-3 and TRBJ2-7, with 9 bases aligning to TRBD1. Germline CDR1 is MNHEY and CDR2 is SVGEGT. After removal of 4 bases from V and 0 bases from J, the junction contained 4 bases not matched to a gene. This CDR3 spans 15 amino acids. The DNA of the CDR3 is TGTGCCAGCAGTTCCCTGACAGGGGGCTCCTACGAGCAGTACTTC. Its translation is CASSSLTGGSYEQYF.

The chain is built from TRBV20-1 and TRBJ2-5, with 10 bases matching TRBD2. The CDR3 runs 14 residues. The ends lost 7 bases at V and 2 bases at J; junction bases unmatched: 7. CDR1 is DFQATT, CDR2 SNEGSKA, per germline (reference sequence). CDR3 in DNA: TGCAGTGTAGCGGGGGGCCCGGAGCAAGAGACCCAGTACTTC. Translation gives CSVAGGPEQETQYF.

The table lists this clonotype with many counts. The chain links TRBV20-1 to TRBJ2-7, with D possibly matching TRBD2 (6 bases). The germline V gene encodes CDR1 DFQATT and CDR2 SNEGSKA (reference sequence). The CDR3 covers 16 residues. The ends were cut back, 0 bases at V and 4 bases at J, with 19 bases in the middle. CDR3 nucleotide sequence: TGCAGTGCTAGAGAGGATGGGGGGTCGGCTTTTTACGAGCAGTACTTC. Amino acids: CSAREDGGSAFYEQYF.

This clonotype was recorded many times. This sequence joins TRBV6-2 or TRBV6-3 and TRBJ2-1; possible D gene TRBD1, 5 bases. From germline, CDR1 is MNHEY and CDR2 SVGEGT. Deletions cut 7 bases from V and 4 bases from J, with 23 bases between. The CDR3 is 17 amino acids. The chain's CDR3 is CASIPTLTGSGYNEQFF. DNA of the CDR3: TGTGCCAGCATTCCCACGCTAACAGGCTCAGGGTACAATGAGCAGTTCTTC.

This clonotype was seen ten or more times. J is TRBJ2-7 and V is TRBV7-6; D is unresolved. Trimming shortened V by 3 bases and J by 1 base, and 13 bases separated the two germline ends. The CDR3 spans 15 residues. In germline, CDR1 is SGHVS, CDR2 FNYEAQ. For the CDR3, the DNA is TGTGCCAGCAGCTTTCGGGCAGCCCCATCCTACGAGCAGTACTTC. Translated, it gives CASSFRAAPSYEQYF.

This clonotype was recorded at least ten times. This chain links TRBV30 with TRBJ1-1; D gene ambiguous. Looked up from germline, CDR1 is GTSNPN and CDR2 is SVGIG (reference sequence). V gave up 2 bases and J gave up 0 bases, with 16 bases separating them. The CDR3 is 16 residues long. The CDR3 DNA is TGTGCCTGGAGTCCCGTTTCGAACAGTCTGAACACTGAAGCTTTCTTT. It encodes CAWSPVSNSLNTEAFF.

This clonotype was counted at least ten times. The J gene is TRBJ2-3, the V gene TRBV6-2 or TRBV6-3; the D is unclear. Germline lookup yields CDR1 MNHEY and CDR2 SVGEGT. Trimming left V 4 bases short and J 0 bases short, with 5 bases between. The CDR3 has 13 residues. CDR3 DNA sequence: TGTGCCAGCAGTTCCGTTAGCACAGATACGCAGTATTTT. Protein sequence: CASSSVSTDTQYF.

At least ten counts were recorded for this clonotype. This chain joins TRBV10-3 and TRBJ2-5; D unclear. V was trimmed by 0 bases and J by 5 bases, leaving 4 bases between them. This CDR3 comprises 12 residues. Germline lookup yields CDR1 ENHRY and CDR2 SYGVKD. The CDR3: CAISESGETQYF. The CDR3, as DNA: TGTGCCATCAGTGAGTCCGGTGAGACCCAGTACTTC.

The CDR3 loop reads CASRSDGGSYGYTF. DNA of the CDR3: TGCGCCAGCAGATCGGACGGGGGATCCTATGGCTACACCTTC. The chain uses TRBV10-2 and TRBJ1-2, with D perhaps matching TRBD1 (5 bases). From germline, CDR1 is WSHSY and CDR2 SAAADI. Trimming removed 6 bases at V and 4 bases at J, with 15 bases between. The CDR3 sequence is 14 residues long.